This T cell receptor beta chain originates from a study of cytomegalovirus exposure and HLA in healthy donors. The study's findings and limits: Across HLA loci, a later analysis found differing TCR association rates, with DRB1 most and HLA-C fewest. An observed cluster of highly shared sequence variants was recorded as a likely sequencing artifact. Rarity characterized most TCR sequences, yet some public TCRs appeared in many donors.

In regard to this clone: Its antigen is unidentified.

The CDR3 runs 17 residues. The germline V gene encodes CDR1 MDHEN and CDR2 SYDVKM. Trimming took off 6 bases at V and 2 bases at J, with 23 bases between the two ends. The PCR had 60 Vbeta and 13 Jbeta primers. The method was immunoSEQ multiplex PCR; TCRdb's version includes in-frame clones alone and lacks a portion of them. The table shows under 100,000 clones, with about two thirds occurring only once. The rearrangement uses TRBV28 and TRBJ2-7; maybe TRBD2 (5 bases). Sequencing was performed on PBMCs. This receptor was obtained from a woman in her forties or fifties in good health and CMV-seropositive. CDR3 amino acids: CASSLLARRTSTYEQYF. DNA for the CDR3: TGTGCCAGCAGCCTCTTAGCAAGGAGGACTTCAACCTACGAGCAGTACTTC. The complete variable domain, with remaining parts taken from reference TRBV28 and TRBJ2-7, reads DVKVTQSSRYLVKRTGEKVFLECVQDMDHENMFWYRQDPGLGLRLIYFSYDVKMKEKGDIPEGYSVSREKKERFSLILESASTNQTSMYLCASSLLARRTSTYEQYFGPGTRLTVT.